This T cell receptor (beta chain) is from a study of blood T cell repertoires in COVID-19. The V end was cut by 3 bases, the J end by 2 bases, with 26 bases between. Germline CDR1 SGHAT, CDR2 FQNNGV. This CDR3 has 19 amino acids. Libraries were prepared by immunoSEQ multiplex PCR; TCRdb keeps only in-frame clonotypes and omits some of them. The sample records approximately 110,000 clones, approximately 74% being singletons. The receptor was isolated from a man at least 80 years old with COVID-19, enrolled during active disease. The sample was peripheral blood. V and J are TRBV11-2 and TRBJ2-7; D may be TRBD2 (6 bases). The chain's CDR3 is CASSFPVLDVGPGAYEQYF. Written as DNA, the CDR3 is TGTGCCAGCAGCTTCCCTGTTTTGGATGTGGGGCCGGGGGCCTACGAGCAGTACTTC.